Listed here is a single T cell receptor (beta chain). This table comes from immunoSEQ multiplex PCR, and its TCRdb copy is limited to in-frame clones, with some not included. The sample includes around 95,000 clones, 94% of them seen just once. With V trimmed by 5 bases and J by 4 bases, 8 bases remained unmatched. Germline CDR1 and CDR2: MDHEN and SYDVKM. CDR3 length: 16 residues. This sample was included in a study of T cell changes during pregnancy in multiple sclerosis. This TCR was sampled from a female donor in good health, enrolled as a control in a pregnancy study. The sequencing used peripheral blood, collected after pregnancy. The V and J genes are TRBV28 and TRBJ2-7; 13 nucleotides align to TRBD2. The CDR3 loop is CASSGGLTSGRYEQYF. The DNA for the CDR3 is TGTGCCAGCAGTGGGGGACTGACTAGCGGGAGGTACGAGCAGTACTTC.